The next 27 T cell receptor beta chains were all read from a single sample in a study of shared T cell receptors in the human thymus (dated by TCRdb to 2020 to 2023). Library prep was done by the immunoSEQ multiplex PCR assay. TCRdb's version of the immuneACCESS table is confined to in-frame rearrangements and falls short of the full clone set. An unresolved V gene accounts for under half of the shortfall where checked; the remainder is of unknown origin. The sample table contains more than 550,000 clones; only one count was recorded for approximately 89% of them. The ten largest account for about 0.0094% of the sample. These sequences were also reported in another study, on human thymus T cells.

The material sequenced was thymocytes. These receptors all stem from a boy less than two years old with a congenital heart defect. Donor details come from another sample of the same person, matched by shared clones.

A few counts support this clone. The chain combines TRBV7-9 with TRBJ2-1; D may be TRBD2 (5 bases). Germline CDR1 and CDR2: SEHNR and FQNEAQ (reference sequence). The CDR3 has 11 residues. V shed 11 bases and J shed 5 bases, with 10 bases lying between them. The CDR3 region is CAGQTNNEQFF. CDR3 nucleotides: TGTGCCGGCCAGACTAACAATGAGCAGTTCTTC. Variable domain in full (rest from reference TRBV7-9 and TRBJ2-1): DTGVSQNPRHKITKRGQNVTFRCDPISEHNRLYWYRQTLGQGPEFLTYFQNEAQLEKSRLLSDRFSAERPKGSFSTLEIQRTEQGDSAMYLCAGQTNNEQFFGPGTRLTVL.

The gene calls are TRBV5-1 and TRBJ1-1; a weak D match, TRBD1 (6 bases). CDR3 length: 15 residues. V was clipped by 4 bases and J by 4 bases, with 17 bases between them. CDR1 is SGHRS and CDR2 is YFSETQ in the germline V gene. The CDR3 reads CASSPGHPGGTEAFF. As DNA, the CDR3 is TGCGCCAGCAGCCCGGGACACCCGGGGGGCACTGAAGCTTTCTTT. Full variable domain (rest looked up from reference TRBV5-1 and TRBJ1-1): KAGVTQTPRYLIKTRGQQVTLSCSPISGHRSVSWYQQTPGQGLQFLFEYFSETQRNKGNFPGRFSGRQFSNSRSEMNVSTLELGDSALYLCASSPGHPGGTEAFFGQGTRLTVV.

This rearrangement joins TRBV9 to TRBJ2-5; TRBD2 matches 8 bases. V lost 0 bases to trimming and J lost 0 bases; unmatched junction nucleotides: 4. The CDR3 length is 16 residues. Germline CDR1 SGDLS, CDR2 YYNGEE. CDR3 sequence: CASSVVERGYQETQYF. The CDR3 bases are TGTGCCAGCAGCGTAGTGGAGCGGGGGTACCAAGAGACCCAGTACTTC.

The chain combines TRBV5-1 with TRBJ2-5; 10 bases match TRBD2. In germline, CDR1 is SGHRS, CDR2 YFSETQ. The CDR3 is 17 residues long. V lost 4 bases to trimming and J lost 3 bases; unmatched junction nucleotides: 12. The CDR3 DNA reads as TGCGCCAGCAGCCGGACTAGCGGACAGACTGGGAAAGAGACCCAGTACTTC. This encodes CASSRTSGQTGKETQYF. The entire variable domain, with the rest obtained from reference TRBV5-1 and TRBJ2-5, is as follows: KAGVTQTPRYLIKTRGQQVTLSCSPISGHRSVSWYQQTPGQGLQFLFEYFSETQRNKGNFPGRFSGRQFSNSRSEMNVSTLELGDSALYLCASSRTSGQTGKETQYFGPGTRLLVL.

J is TRBJ1-6 and V is TRBV7-2; no firm D call. Germline V gene sequence: CDR1 SGHTA, CDR2 FQGNSA. This CDR3 region has 14 residues. Trimming took 1 base from V and 8 from J, leaving 9 bases between them. The DNA of the CDR3 is TGTGCCAGCAGCTTAGGAGGGTATTATTCACCCCTCCACTTT. This encodes CASSLGGYYSPLHF.

The rearrangement joins TRBV11-2 to TRBJ2-7, with 9 bases matching TRBD2. CDR1 and CDR2 (germline): SGHAT, FQNNGV. Unmatched junction bases numbered 9, after V lost 1 base and J lost 5 bases. This CDR3 spans 16 amino acids. The CDR3 sequence is CASSLGREGQGDEQYF. The CDR3 DNA reads TGTGCCAGCAGCTTAGGGCGGGAGGGCCAAGGGGACGAGCAGTACTTC.

V is TRBV4-3 and J is TRBJ1-1, with D perhaps TRBD1 (6 bases). The V end was cut by 0 bases, the J end by 3 bases, with 17 bases between. Per the germline V gene, CDR1 is LGHNA and CDR2 is YSLEER. The CDR3 is 17 residues long. The CDR3 sequence: CASSQDERTGQHTEAFF. DNA of the CDR3: TGCGCCAGCAGCCAAGACGAACGTACAGGGCAGCACACTGAAGCTTTCTTT.

The chain employs TRBV5-1 and TRBJ2-7; 13 bases match TRBD2. The trim removed 4 bases at V and 3 bases at J, leaving 7 bases unmatched. Germline V lookup: CDR1 SGHRS, CDR2 YFSETQ. The CDR3 is 16 residues long. CDR3 in DNA: TGCGCCAGCAGCGGCGGGACTAGCGGGGAGATCTACGAGCAGTACTTC. Translated, it gives CASSGGTSGEIYEQYF.

The J gene is TRBJ1-6, the V gene TRBV5-4; 9 bases map to TRBD1. The CDR3 is 16 residues long. Germline CDR1 and CDR2: SGHNT and YYREEE (reference sequence). J lost 10 bases, V lost 3 bases, and 11 bases had no gene match. The CDR3 coding sequence is TGTGCCAGCAGCTCCCTACCGGGACAGGGAAACTCACCCCTCCACTTT. The encoded protein is CASSSLPGQGNSPLHF.

Notes on this clone: This CDR3 is also generated by other DNA sequences in the sample. The rearrangement joins TRBV5-6 to TRBJ1-1; TRBD1 might be the D (5 bases). The CDR3 contains 14 residues. Germline CDR1 is SGHDT and CDR2 is YYEEEE. V was clipped by 0 bases and J by 1 base, with 7 bases between them. The CDR3 coding sequence is TGTGCCAGCAGCTTGGGCAGGGAGAACACTGAAGCTTTCTTT. Encoded protein: CASSLGRENTEAFF.

This clone was seen a few times. The rearrangement uses TRBV5-1 and TRBJ2-7, with 10 bases aligning to TRBD1. This CDR3 has 16 residues. Trimming removed 3 bases from V and 2 bases from J; junction bases left unmatched: 8. Germline lookup yields CDR1 SGHRS and CDR2 YFSETQ. The CDR3 nucleotides read TGCGCCAGCAGCTCCGCGAGGGACAGGGGACCCTACGAGCAGTACTTC. Its translation: CASSSARDRGPYEQYF.

DNA of the CDR3: TGTGCCAGCAGCCAATCCAGGGGCACAGATACGCAGTATTTT. It codes for CASSQSRGTDTQYF. The chain has TRBV14 and TRBJ2-3; the D gene is possibly TRBD1 (5 bases). Trimming stripped 2 bases from V and 1 base from J, with 7 bases between. CDR3 length: 14 residues. CDR1 and CDR2 (germline): SGHDN, FVKESK.

The gene calls are TRBV19 and TRBJ2-1; possible D gene TRBD2, 5 bases. The CDR3 covers 15 residues. V was cut by 3 bases and J by 0 bases, with 9 bases left in between. Germline V gives CDR1 LNHDA, CDR2 SQIVND (reference sequence). DNA for the CDR3: TGTGCCAGTAGTATTTCGCGGGCCTCCTACAATGAGCAGTTCTTC. Protein: CASSISRASYNEQFF. Looking up the rest from reference TRBV19 and TRBJ2-1 gives the full variable domain: DGGITQSPKYLFRKEGQNVTLSCEQNLNHDAMYWYRQDPGQGLRLIYYSQIVNDFQKGDIAEGYSVSREKKESFPLTVTSAQKNPTAFYLCASSISRASYNEQFFGPGTRLTVL.

V gene TRBV5-1 combines with J gene TRBJ2-7; possibly TRBD1 for D (6 bases). The V gene lost 3 bases and the J gene lost 4 bases, with 14 bases spanning the gap. There are 14 residues in the CDR3. CDR1 SGHRS and CDR2 YFSETQ come from the germline V gene. The CDR3 loop reads CASSYRDTIYEQYF. The CDR3 nucleotides are TGCGCCAGCAGCTACCGGGACACAATTTACGAGCAGTACTTC.

This clone was counted between two and nine times. This chain joins TRBV15 and TRBJ1-1; weak D call: TRBD1 (6 bases). The CDR3 is made up of 15 amino acids. The V end lost 5 bases, the J end lost 1 base, and 14 bases lay between the germline ends. Germline V gene lookup returns CDR1 LNHNV and CDR2 YYDKDF (reference sequence). The CDR3 nucleotides read TGTGCCACCAGCTCCAGGGGACGGAAGAACACTGAAGCTTTCTTT. It specifies CATSSRGRKNTEAFF.

The gene calls are TRBV6-4 and TRBJ2-7; 7 bases agree with TRBD1. The CDR3 runs to 15 residues. From germline, CDR1 is MRHNA and CDR2 SNTAGT. The J segment lost 3 bases and the V segment lost 2 bases, leaving 7 bases of the junction unmatched. CDR3 amino acids: CASSDPRDRVYEQYF. The CDR3 nucleotides are TGTGCCAGCAGTGACCCCCGGGACAGAGTCTACGAGCAGTACTTC.

The V call is TRBV4-1, the J call TRBJ2-7, with TRBD2 matching 7 bases. The CDR3 has 17 residues. V shed 1 base and J 2 bases; nucleotides not matched to a gene: 11. Germline CDR1 is MGHRA and CDR2 is YSYEKL. CDR3 sequence: CASSQALGSGETYEQYF. In nucleotides, the CDR3 is TGCGCCAGCAGCCAAGCCCTGGGAAGCGGGGAAACCTACGAGCAGTACTTC.

As DNA, the CDR3 is TGTGCCAGCTCAGAGGAGGACAGGGGGGACACTGAAGCTTTCTTT. Encoded protein: CASSEEDRGDTEAFF. The chain joins TRBV18 to TRBJ1-1, with TRBD1 identical over 10 bases. Germline values: CDR1 KGHSH, CDR2 LQKENI. The length of the CDR3 is 15 residues. The J segment lost 3 bases and the V segment lost 5 bases, leaving 6 bases of the junction unmatched.

V usage is TRBV12-5 and J usage is TRBJ2-2; D uncertain. Germline values: CDR1 LGHNT, CDR2 FRNRAP. The V end lost 1 base, the J end lost 5 bases, and 14 bases lay between the germline ends. This CDR3 comprises 16 residues. This CDR3 reads CASGLAVLVRTGELFF. Here the CDR3 DNA reads TGTGCTAGTGGTTTGGCCGTTCTAGTTAGGACCGGGGAGCTGTTTTTT.

This clone was detected only once. The gene calls are TRBV28 and TRBJ1-1; 8 positions agree with TRBD1. There are 16 residues in the CDR3. The V gene end was trimmed by 6 bases and the J gene end by 4 bases; junction bases not matched to a gene: 13. Germline V CDR1 and CDR2: MDHEN, SYDVKM. The CDR3 DNA follows: TGTGCCAGCAGAACTGGACAGGGCCCTGGGGGCACTGAAGCTTTCTTT. Translation gives CASRTGQGPGGTEAFF.

The V call is TRBV5-1, the J call TRBJ2-7; 9 bases line up with TRBD1. This CDR3 is 16 amino acids long. After removal of 3 bases from V and 2 bases from J, the junction contained 9 bases not matched to a gene. Germline V gene data show CDR1 as SGHRS and CDR2 as YFSETQ. The CDR3 coding sequence is TGCGCCAGCAGCTACCGCGGGGACAGGGAACCCTACGAGCAGTACTTC. Its protein is CASSYRGDREPYEQYF. The full variable domain, rest sourced from reference TRBV5-1 and TRBJ2-7, is KAGVTQTPRYLIKTRGQQVTLSCSPISGHRSVSWYQQTPGQGLQFLFEYFSETQRNKGNFPGRFSGRQFSNSRSEMNVSTLELGDSALYLCASSYRGDREPYEQYFGPGTRLTVT.

The chain couples TRBV7-6 to TRBJ2-2; tentatively, D is TRBD2 (5 bases). The V gene's germline CDR1 is SGHVS and CDR2 FNYEAQ. V dropped 2 bases and J dropped 2 bases, with 6 bases sitting between them. This CDR3 is 14 amino acids long. The DNA for the CDR3 is TGTGCCAGCAGCTTAAGCGGCAACACCGGGGAGCTGTTTTTT. This translates into CASSLSGNTGELFF.

The V call is TRBV5-4, the J call TRBJ2-1; 13 nucleotides align to TRBD2. In germline, CDR1 is SGHNT, CDR2 YYREEE (reference sequence). The CDR3 is 16 residues long. Germline trimming cut 0 bases from V and 9 bases from J; bases unmatched to any gene: 6. CDR3 region: CASSLAGGLAGAEQFF. Here the CDR3 DNA reads TGTGCCAGCAGCTTGGCAGGCGGACTAGCGGGAGCTGAGCAGTTCTTC.

The V gene is TRBV4-3, the J gene TRBJ1-4, with TRBD1 as a possible D gene (6 bases). Per germline, CDR1 LGHNA and CDR2 YSLEER. There are 19 residues in the CDR3. The V gene lost 0 bases and the J gene lost 6 bases, with 23 bases spanning the gap. The CDR3 region is CASSQDSPRGGSMDEKLFF. The CDR3 bases are TGCGCCAGCAGCCAAGATAGCCCCAGGGGAGGGTCGATGGATGAAAAACTGTTTTTT.

As concerns this clone: The identical CDR3 is also encoded by other nucleotide sequences in the sample. The rearrangement joins TRBV9 to TRBJ1-6, with 8 positions matching TRBD1. CDR1 and CDR2 (germline): SGDLS, YYNGEE. V trimming: 7 bases; J trimming: 6 bases; junction bases outside the gene matches: 0. The CDR3 loop spans 12 amino acids. CDR3 sequence (DNA): TGTGCCAGCGGACAGGGTAATTCACCCCTCCACTTT. Translating it yields CASGQGNSPLHF.

This chain links TRBV4-3 with TRBJ2-3; 9 bases match TRBD2. Germline V gives CDR1 LGHNA, CDR2 YSLEER. The CDR3 contains 16 residues. V gave up 1 base and J gave up 2 bases; unmatched junction bases: 4. CDR3 nucleotides: TGCGCCAGCAGCCAAGCACTAGCGGGTACCACAGATACGCAGTATTTT. It yields the protein CASSQALAGTTDTQYF.

The chain has TRBV2 and TRBJ2-5; TRBD2 aligns across 10 bases. From germline, CDR1 is SNHLY and CDR2 FYNNEI. The CDR3 covers 14 residues. With 7 bases clipped from V and 5 bases from J, the junction kept 7 bases outside the gene matches. CDR3 DNA sequence: TGTGCCAGCACCCTAGCGGGAGCTGGGGAGACCCAGTACTTC. Amino acid sequence: CASTLAGAGETQYF.